Sequencing of this T cell receptor (beta chain) was carried out in a study of blood T cell repertoires in COVID-19. Study background: Both acute and convalescent COVID-19 samples were obtained from the United States, Italy and Spain.

Germline V lookup: CDR1 PRHDT, CDR2 FYEKMQ (reference sequence). The CDR3 loop spans 16 amino acids. V lost 0 bases to trimming and J lost 4 bases, with 13 bases between them. In the original analysis: Counts of nucleated cells, estimated from reference gene primer amplification, were obtained. Profiling relied on immunoSEQ multiplex PCR, and the TCRdb table lists in-frame clones only, not all of them. That table is the source of V, J and clone size, and D and trimming were worked out from the DNA. Here the sample spans fewer than 85,000 clones, under 95% being singletons. Material for sequencing was peripheral blood. This sequence originates from a human donor in a cohort sampled during active COVID-19. The chain is built from TRBV13 and TRBJ1-5; D gene unclear. The CDR3 protein is CASSLGLSNPNQPQHF. CDR3 nucleotides: TGTGCCAGCAGCTTAGGCCTAAGTAACCCGAATCAGCCCCAGCATTTT.